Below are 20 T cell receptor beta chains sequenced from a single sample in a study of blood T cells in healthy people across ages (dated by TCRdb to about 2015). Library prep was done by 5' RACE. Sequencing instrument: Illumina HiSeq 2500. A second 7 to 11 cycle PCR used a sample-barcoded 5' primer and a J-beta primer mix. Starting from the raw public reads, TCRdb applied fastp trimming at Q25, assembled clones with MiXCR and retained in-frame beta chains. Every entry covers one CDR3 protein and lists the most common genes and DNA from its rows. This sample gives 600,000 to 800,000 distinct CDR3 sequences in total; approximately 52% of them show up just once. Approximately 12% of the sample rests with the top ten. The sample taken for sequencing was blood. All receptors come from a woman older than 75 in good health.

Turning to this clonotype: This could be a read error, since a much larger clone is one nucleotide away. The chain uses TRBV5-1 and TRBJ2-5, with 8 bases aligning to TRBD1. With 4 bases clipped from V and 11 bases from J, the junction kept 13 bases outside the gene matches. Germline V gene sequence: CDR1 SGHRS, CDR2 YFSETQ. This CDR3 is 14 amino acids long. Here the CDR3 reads CASSPQSGGNEQYF. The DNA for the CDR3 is TGCGCCAGCAGCCCCCAATCAGGGGGCAATGAGCAGTACTTC.

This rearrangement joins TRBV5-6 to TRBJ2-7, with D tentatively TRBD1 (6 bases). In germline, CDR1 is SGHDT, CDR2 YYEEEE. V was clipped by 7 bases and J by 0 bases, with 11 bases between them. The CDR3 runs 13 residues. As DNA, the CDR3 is TGTGCCAGCGGCGACAGGAGCTCCTACGAGCAGTACTTC. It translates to CASGDRSSYEQYF.

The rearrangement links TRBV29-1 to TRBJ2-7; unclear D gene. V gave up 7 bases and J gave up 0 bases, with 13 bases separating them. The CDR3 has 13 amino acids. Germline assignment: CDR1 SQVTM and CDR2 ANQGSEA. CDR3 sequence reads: CSASAASSYEQYF. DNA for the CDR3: TGCAGCGCCTCGGCGGCCAGCTCCTACGAGCAGTACTTC.

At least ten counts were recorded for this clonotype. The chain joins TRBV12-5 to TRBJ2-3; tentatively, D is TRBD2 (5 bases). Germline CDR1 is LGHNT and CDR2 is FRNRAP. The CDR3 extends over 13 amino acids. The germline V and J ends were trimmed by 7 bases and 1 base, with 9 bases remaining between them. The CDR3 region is CASEPGGTDTQYF. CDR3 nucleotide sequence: TGTGCTAGTGAACCCGGGGGCACAGATACGCAGTATTTT.

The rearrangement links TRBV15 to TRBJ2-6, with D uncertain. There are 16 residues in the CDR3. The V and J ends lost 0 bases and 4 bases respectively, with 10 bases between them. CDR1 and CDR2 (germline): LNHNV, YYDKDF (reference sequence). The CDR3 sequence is CATSRDRTVGANVLTF. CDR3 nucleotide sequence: TGTGCCACCAGCAGAGATCGTACGGTAGGGGCCAACGTCCTGACTTTC.

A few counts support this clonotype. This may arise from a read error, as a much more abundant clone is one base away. The CDR3 DNA reads as TGTGCCAGCAGCGCATCTGCCCGTGGGACAGGTACCGACGAGCAGTACTTC. This gives the protein CASSASARGTGTDEQYF. The V call is TRBV9, the J call TRBJ2-7; 8 bases fit TRBD1. Germline assignment: CDR1 SGDLS and CDR2 YYNGEE. The length of the CDR3 is 17 residues. The V gene end was trimmed by 3 bases and the J gene end by 5 bases; junction bases not matched to a gene: 16.

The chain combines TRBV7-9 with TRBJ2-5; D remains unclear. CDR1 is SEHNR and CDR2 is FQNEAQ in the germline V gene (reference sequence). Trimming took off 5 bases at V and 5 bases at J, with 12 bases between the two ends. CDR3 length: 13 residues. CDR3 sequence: CASSAEILETQYF. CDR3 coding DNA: TGTGCCAGCAGCGCCGAGATACTTGAGACCCAGTACTTC.

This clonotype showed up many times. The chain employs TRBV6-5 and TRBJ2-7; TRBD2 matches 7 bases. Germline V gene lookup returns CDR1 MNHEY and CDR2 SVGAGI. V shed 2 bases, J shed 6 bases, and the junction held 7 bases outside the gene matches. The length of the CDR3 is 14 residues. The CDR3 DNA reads TGTGCCAGCAGTTACCAGACTAGCTCCGGCGAGCAGTACTTC. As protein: CASSYQTSSGEQYF.

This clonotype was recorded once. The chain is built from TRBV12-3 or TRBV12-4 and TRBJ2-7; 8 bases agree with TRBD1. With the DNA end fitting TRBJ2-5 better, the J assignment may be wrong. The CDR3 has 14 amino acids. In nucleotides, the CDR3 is TGTGCCAGCAGATCGGACAGGGAGAGAGAGACCCAGTACTTC. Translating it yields CASRSDRERETQYF.

The CDR3 DNA reads TGCAGTGCTAGAGCCAGCGCAAGACCGCAGTTCTTC. Its translation: CSARASARPQFF. The chain is built from TRBV20-1 and TRBJ2-1; no reliable D call. V lost 1 base and J lost 12, with 13 bases in between. The length of the CDR3 is 12 residues. The V gene's germline CDR1 is DFQATT and CDR2 SNEGSKA (reference sequence).

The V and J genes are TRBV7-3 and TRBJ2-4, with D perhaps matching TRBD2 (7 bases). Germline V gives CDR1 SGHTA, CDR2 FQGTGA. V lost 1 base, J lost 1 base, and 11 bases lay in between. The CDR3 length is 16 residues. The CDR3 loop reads CASSLNGGRAKNIQYF. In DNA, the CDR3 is TGTGCCAGCAGCTTAAACGGGGGGCGCGCCAAAAACATTCAGTACTTC.

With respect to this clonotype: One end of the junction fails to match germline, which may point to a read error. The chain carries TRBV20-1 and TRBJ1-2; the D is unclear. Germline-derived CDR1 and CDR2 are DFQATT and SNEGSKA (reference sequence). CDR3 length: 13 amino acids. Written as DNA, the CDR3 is TGCAGTGCTGGGGTTCGTGGAAACTATGGCCACACCTTC. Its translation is CSAGVRGNYGHTF.

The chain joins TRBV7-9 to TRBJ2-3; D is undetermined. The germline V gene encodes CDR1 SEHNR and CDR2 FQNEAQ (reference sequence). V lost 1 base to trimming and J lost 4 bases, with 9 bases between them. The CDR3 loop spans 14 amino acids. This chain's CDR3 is CASSLEQKADTQYF. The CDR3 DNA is TGTGCCAGCAGCTTAGAACAGAAGGCAGATACGCAGTATTTT.

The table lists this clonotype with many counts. CDR3 DNA: TGCGCCAGCAGCTTGGATGCGACAGGCTATGGCTACACCTTC. Protein sequence: CASSLDATGYGYTF. The chain couples TRBV5-1 to TRBJ1-2; possible D gene TRBD1, 6 bases. Germline values: CDR1 SGHRS, CDR2 YFSETQ. The CDR3 contains 14 residues. V dropped 0 bases and J dropped 4 bases, with 10 bases sitting between them.

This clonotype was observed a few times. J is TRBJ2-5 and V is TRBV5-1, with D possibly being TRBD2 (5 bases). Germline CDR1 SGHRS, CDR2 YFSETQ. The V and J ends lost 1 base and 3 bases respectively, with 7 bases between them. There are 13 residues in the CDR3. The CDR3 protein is CASSLMGEETQYF. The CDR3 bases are TGCGCCAGCAGCTTGATGGGAGAAGAGACCCAGTACTTC.

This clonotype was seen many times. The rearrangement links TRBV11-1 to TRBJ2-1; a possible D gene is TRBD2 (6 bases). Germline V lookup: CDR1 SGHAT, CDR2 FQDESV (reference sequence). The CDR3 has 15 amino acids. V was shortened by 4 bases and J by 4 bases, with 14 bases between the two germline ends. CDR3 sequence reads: CASSSRLGTYNEQFF. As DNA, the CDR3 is TGTGCCAGCAGCTCCCGACTAGGAACGTACAATGAGCAGTTCTTC. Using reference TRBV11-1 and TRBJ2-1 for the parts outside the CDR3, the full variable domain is EAEVAQSPRYKITEKSQAVAFWCDPISGHATLYWYRQILGQGPELLVQFQDESVVDDSQLPKDRFSAERLKGVDSTLKIQPAELGDSAMYLCASSSRLGTYNEQFFGPGTRLTVL.

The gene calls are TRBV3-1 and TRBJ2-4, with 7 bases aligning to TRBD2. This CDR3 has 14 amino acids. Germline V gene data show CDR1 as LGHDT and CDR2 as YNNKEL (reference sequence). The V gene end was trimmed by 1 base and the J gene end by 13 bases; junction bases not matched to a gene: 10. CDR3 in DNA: TGTGCCAGCAGCCAAGGGGCGGCTAGCGGATGGCAGTACTTC. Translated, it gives CASSQGAASGWQYF.

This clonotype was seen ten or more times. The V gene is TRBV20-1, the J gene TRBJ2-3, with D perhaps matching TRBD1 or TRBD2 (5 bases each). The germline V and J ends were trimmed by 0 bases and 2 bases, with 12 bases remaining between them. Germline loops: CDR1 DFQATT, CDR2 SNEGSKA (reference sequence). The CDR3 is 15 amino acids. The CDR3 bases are TGCAGTGCTAGAGATGCAGGGAGTTCCACAGATACGCAGTATTTT. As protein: CSARDAGSSTDTQYF.

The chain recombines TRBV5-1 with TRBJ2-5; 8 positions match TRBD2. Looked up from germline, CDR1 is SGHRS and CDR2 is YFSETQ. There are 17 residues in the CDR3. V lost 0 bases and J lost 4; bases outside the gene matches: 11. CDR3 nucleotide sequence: TGCGCCAGCAGCTTGGGGGCCCAAGCGGGAGTCGGAGAGACCCAGTACTTC. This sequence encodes CASSLGAQAGVGETQYF.

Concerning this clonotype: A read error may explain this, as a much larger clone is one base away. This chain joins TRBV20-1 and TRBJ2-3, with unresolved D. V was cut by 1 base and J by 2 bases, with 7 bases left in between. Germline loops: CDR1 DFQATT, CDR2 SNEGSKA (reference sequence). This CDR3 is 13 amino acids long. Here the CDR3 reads CSARGTITDTQYF. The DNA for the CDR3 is TGCAGTGCTAGAGGAACCATCACAGATACGCAGTATTTT.